This TCR beta chain derives from a study of Graves' ophthalmopathy and Graves' hyperthyroidism. Amplification targeted the TCR beta CDR3 regions, with RNA transcripts as the source material. First-round RT-PCR used HTBI primers; second-round multiplex PCR followed. TCRdb redid the calling of the multiplex PCR reads with MiXCR, one entry per CDR3 protein. The table lists about 420,000 distinct CDR3 sequences, over 20% of them singletons. The CDR3 sequence is 14 residues long. The ends were cut back, 3 bases at V and 2 bases at J, with 11 bases in the middle. From germline, CDR1 is GTSNPN and CDR2 SVGIG (reference sequence). This clonotype was seen only a few times.

This rearrangement joins TRBV30 to TRBJ1-5; a possible D gene is TRBD1 (5 bases). The clonotype originates from a woman under 30 with stable Graves' hyperthyroidism. Sequencing was carried out using peripheral blood. The CDR3 DNA reads TGTGCCTGGAGGCAGGGTTGGGGCAATCAGCCCCAGCATTTT. Translating gives CAWRQGWGNQPQHF.